Listed below are T cell receptor beta chains from one sample, sequenced in a study of blood T cell repertoires in COVID-19. Assay: immunoSEQ multiplex PCR; the TCRdb copy retains only in-frame clones and omits some. The data contain roughly 140,000 clones, approximately 80% of them singletons. Sequenced input: peripheral blood. Source of these receptors: a woman between 50 and 59 years old with acute or convalescent COVID-19. Both conserved end residues are part of each CDR3. The D gene is left open where the match is weak. The size field is filled for only some rows; it gives once, few, many or a size class.

14 | - | TRBD1 | TRBJ1-5 | TRBV2 | CASSENRGDQPQHF | TGTGCCAGCAGTGAGAACAGGGGTGATCAGCCCCAGCATTTT
13 | - | TRBD1 | TRBJ1-1 | TRBV6-5 | CASSYSGDSEAFF | TGTGCCAGCAGTTACTCAGGGGACAGTGAAGCTTTCTTT
13 | - | TRBD2 | TRBJ2-1 | TRBV12-5 | CANLGGLAGEQFF | TGTGCTAACCTTGGGGGACTAGCGGGTGAGCAGTTCTTC
13 | - | - | TRBJ2-7 | TRBV11-1 | CASSLQVVHEQYF | TGTGCCAGCAGCTTACAGGTCGTCCACGAGCAGTACTTC
12 | - | - | TRBJ2-7 | TRBV9 | CASSRETYEQYF | TGTGCCAGTTCCCGGGAGACATACGAGCAGTACTTC
14 | - | - | TRBJ1-2 | TRBV25-1 | CASSDPSYINGYTF | TGTGCCAGCAGTGACCCCTCGTATATAAATGGCTACACCTTC
17 | - | - | TRBJ1-1 | TRBV23-1 | CASSHSKGESSTSEAFF | TGCGCCAGCAGTCACTCCAAGGGGGAGAGCAGCACCTCTGAAGCTTTCTTT
16 | few | - | TRBJ2-7 | TRBV4-2 | CASSQGGSPNPYEQYF | TGTGCCAGCAGCCAAGGAGGTTCCCCTAACCCCTACGAGCAGTACTTC
16 | once | - | TRBJ1-3 | TRBV3-1/TRBV3-2 | CASSQLIGSAGNTIYF | TGTGCCAGCAGCCAACTTATTGGGAGCGCTGGAAACACCATATATTTT
18 | few | TRBD1 | TRBJ2-5 | TRBV3-1/TRBV3-2 | CASSQEPVLGGAGETQYF | TGTGCCAGCAGCCAAGAACCGGTTCTAGGGGGCGCGGGAGAGACCCAGTACTTC
16 | few | - | TRBJ2-2 | TRBV4-2 | CASSQGTGANTGELFF | TGTGCCAGCAGCCAAGGGACGGGGGCGAACACCGGGGAGCTGTTTTTT
14 | - | - | TRBJ2-2 | TRBV9 | CASSVVPLTGELFF | TGTGCCAGCAGCGTAGTCCCTTTAACCGGGGAGCTGTTTTTT
14 | - | TRBD1 | TRBJ2-5 | TRBV18 | CASSRGQVKETQYF | TGTGCCAGCTCACGGGGACAGGTTAAAGAGACCCAGTACTTC
14 | few | - | TRBJ2-2 | TRBV2 | CASSEKLGPGELFF | TGTGCCAGCAGTGAAAAACTAGGTCCCGGGGAGCTGTTTTTT
20 | - | TRBD1 | TRBJ2-6 | TRBV4-2 | CASSQKTPGTGVTGANVLTF | TGTGCCAGCAGCCAAAAGACTCCCGGGACAGGGGTGACTGGGGCCAACGTCCTGACTTTC
16 | - | TRBD2 | TRBJ2-1 | TRBV29-1 | CSVDVAGGQPGNEQFF | TGCAGCGTTGACGTAGCGGGGGGGCAGCCAGGCAATGAGCAGTTCTTC
15 | - | - | TRBJ1-2 | TRBV7-8 | CASTSQGSANYGYTF | TGTGCCAGCACCTCACAGGGTTCCGCTAACTATGGCTACACCTTC
13 | - | - | TRBJ2-7 | TRBV11-2 | CASSLGQYYEQYF | TGTGCCAGCAGCTTAGGACAGTACTACGAGCAGTACTTC
15 | - | - | TRBJ2-3 | TRBV9 | CASSVADYSTDTQYF | TGTGCCAGCAGCGTAGCGGACTACTCCACAGATACGCAGTATTTT
16 | - | TRBD1 | TRBJ1-4 | TRBV18 | CASSPRDGTGGEKLFF | TGTGCCAGCTCACCACGGGACGGGACAGGGGGAGAAAAACTGTTTTTT